The present T cell receptor beta chain was sequenced within a study of ipilimumab plus nivolumab after autologous stem cell transplantation. This clone was seen only a few times. The table came from immunoSEQ multiplex PCR; TCRdb's copy has only in-frame clones and leaves some out. The sample lists around 3,500 clones; roughly 90% were seen once. CDR3 length: 15 residues. Germline CDR1 MGHRA, CDR2 YSYEKL. J was trimmed by 5 bases and V by 1 base; bases with no gene match: 8. The sample in question was PBMCs, obtained in a trial of ipilimumab plus nivolumab as post-transplant consolidation. The chain couples TRBV4-1 to TRBJ2-7; 7 nucleotides agree with TRBD2. The source is a male donor with multiple myeloma. The CDR3, as DNA: TGCGCCAGCAGCCAAGGGCCAGCGGCGGGGGACGAGCAGTACTTC. Its protein product is CASSQGPAAGDEQYF.